Described below is a single T cell receptor (beta chain) sequence and its context. Its antigen is as yet unknown. V gave up 3 bases and J gave up 1 base, with 8 bases separating them. CDR1 and CDR2 from the germline V gene are SGHKS and YYEKEE (reference sequence). The CDR3 contains 14 residues. Method: immunoSEQ multiplex PCR; TCRdb's copy keeps in-frame clones and lacks some. The sample consists of around 7,200 clones, approximately 57% of them appearing once. The data belong to a study of tumor-infiltrating lymphocytes in localized non-small cell lung cancer. The study, taken as a whole, reports: Immunotypes IM1 and IM2 had similar TCR-derived T-cell fractions. Tumor T-cell fraction from TCR sequencing was not associated with recurrence-free survival (p = 0.61). Technical variation could not be separated from intratumor heterogeneity here.

The chain carries TRBV5-5 and TRBJ2-1, with D maybe TRBD2 (5 bases). The specimen was lung tumor tissue. The sequence was obtained from a human donor with non-small cell lung cancer. CDR3 sequence: CASSSTTSYNEQFF. CDR3 DNA: TGTGCCAGCAGCTCGACTACGTCCTACAATGAGCAGTTCTTC.